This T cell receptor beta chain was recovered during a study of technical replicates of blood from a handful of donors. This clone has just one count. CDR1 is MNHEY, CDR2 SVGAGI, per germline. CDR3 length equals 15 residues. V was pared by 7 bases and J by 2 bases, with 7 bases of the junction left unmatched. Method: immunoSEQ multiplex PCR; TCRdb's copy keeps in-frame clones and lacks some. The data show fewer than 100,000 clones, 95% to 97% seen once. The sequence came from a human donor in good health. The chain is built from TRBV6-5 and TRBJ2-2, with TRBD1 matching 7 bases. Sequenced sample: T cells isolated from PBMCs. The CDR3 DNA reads TGTGCCAGCAACCTAGGGACAGCTAACACCGGGGAGCTGTTTTTT. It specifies CASNLGTANTGELFF.